This TCR beta chain derives from a study of T cell responses to AZD1222 COVID-19 vaccine. The CDR3 runs to 12 residues. With V trimmed by 2 bases and J by 11 bases, 5 bases remained unmatched. The germline V gene encodes CDR1 KGHSY and CDR2 FQNENV. Generated by immunoSEQ multiplex PCR, the TCRdb table keeps only in-frame clones and is missing some. The sample yields 110,000 to 150,000 clones, about 86% seen once. The clonotype was recovered from an adult in good health. V is TRBV16 and J is TRBJ1-1; 7 bases are a match to TRBD1. Sequenced material: peripheral blood, taken on day 0 of AZD1222 vaccination. DNA of the CDR3: TGTGCCAGCAGCCAACAGGACAGGTCTGCTTTCTTT. It is translated as CASSQQDRSAFF.